This TCR beta chain is from a study of response to subunit inactivated influenza vaccine. In TCRdb, the RT-PCR reads were re-called with MiXCR into one record per CDR3 protein. The table lists about 500,000 distinct CDR3 sequences, 15% to 20% of them singletons. General study results and limits: After each seasonal influenza vaccination, few new T cells are recruited, the authors suggested.

V was shortened by 1 base and J by 2 bases, with 9 bases between the two germline ends. Germline V lookup: CDR1 SGHTA, CDR2 FQGNSA. This CDR3 region has 14 residues. This clonotype has just a few counts. Its target is unknown. The receptor comes from a man aged 50 to 75 who received an inactivated influenza vaccine. The sample consisted of CD4+ T cells sorted from PBMCs, taken less than 30 months after vaccination. The genes are TRBV7-2 and TRBJ2-7; maybe TRBD2 (5 bases). CDR3 sequence: CASSLEGVAYEQYF. The CDR3 DNA reads TGTGCCAGCAGCTTAGAGGGAGTGGCCTACGAGCAGTACTTC.